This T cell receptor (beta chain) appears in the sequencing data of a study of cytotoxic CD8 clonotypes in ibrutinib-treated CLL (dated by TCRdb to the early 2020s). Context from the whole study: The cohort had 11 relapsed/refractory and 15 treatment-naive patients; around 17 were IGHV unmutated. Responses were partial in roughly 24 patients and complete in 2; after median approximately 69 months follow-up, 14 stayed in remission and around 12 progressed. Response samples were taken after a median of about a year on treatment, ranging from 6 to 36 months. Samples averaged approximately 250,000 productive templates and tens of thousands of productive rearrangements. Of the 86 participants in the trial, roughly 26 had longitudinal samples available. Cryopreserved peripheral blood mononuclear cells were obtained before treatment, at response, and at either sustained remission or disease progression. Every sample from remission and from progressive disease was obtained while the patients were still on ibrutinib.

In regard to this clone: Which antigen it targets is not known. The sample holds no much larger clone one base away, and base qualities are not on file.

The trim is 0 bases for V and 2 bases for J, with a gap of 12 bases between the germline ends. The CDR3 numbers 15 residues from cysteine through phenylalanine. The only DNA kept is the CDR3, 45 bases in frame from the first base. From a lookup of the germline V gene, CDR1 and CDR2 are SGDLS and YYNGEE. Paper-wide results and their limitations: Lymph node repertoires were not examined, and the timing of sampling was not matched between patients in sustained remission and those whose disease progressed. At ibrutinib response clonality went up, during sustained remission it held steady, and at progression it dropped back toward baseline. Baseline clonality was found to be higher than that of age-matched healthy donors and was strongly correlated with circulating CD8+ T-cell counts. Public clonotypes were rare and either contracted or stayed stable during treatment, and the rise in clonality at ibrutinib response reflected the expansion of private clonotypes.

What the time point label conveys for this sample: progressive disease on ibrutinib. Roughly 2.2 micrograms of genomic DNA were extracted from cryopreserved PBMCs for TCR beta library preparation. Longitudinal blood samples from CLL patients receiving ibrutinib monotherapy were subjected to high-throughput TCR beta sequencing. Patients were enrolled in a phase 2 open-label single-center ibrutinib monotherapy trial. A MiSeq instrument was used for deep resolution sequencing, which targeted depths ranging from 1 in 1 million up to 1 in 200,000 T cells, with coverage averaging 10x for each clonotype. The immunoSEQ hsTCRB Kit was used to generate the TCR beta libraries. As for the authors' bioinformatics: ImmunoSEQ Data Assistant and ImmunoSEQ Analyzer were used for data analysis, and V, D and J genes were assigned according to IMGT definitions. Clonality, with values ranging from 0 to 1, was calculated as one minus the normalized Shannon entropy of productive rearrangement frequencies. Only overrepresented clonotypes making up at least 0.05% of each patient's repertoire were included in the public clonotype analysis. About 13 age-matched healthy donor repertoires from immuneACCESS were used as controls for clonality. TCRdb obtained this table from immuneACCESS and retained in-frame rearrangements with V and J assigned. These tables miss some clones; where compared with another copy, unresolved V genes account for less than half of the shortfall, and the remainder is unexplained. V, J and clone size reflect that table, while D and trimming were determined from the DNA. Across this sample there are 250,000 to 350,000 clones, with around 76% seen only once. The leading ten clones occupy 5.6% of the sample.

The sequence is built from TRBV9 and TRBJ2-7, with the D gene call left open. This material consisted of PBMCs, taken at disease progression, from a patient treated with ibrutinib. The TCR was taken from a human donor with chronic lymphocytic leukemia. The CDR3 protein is CASSVGAGVTYEQYF. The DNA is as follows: TGTGCCAGCAGCGTAGGGGCAGGTGTAACCTACGAGCAGTACTTC.